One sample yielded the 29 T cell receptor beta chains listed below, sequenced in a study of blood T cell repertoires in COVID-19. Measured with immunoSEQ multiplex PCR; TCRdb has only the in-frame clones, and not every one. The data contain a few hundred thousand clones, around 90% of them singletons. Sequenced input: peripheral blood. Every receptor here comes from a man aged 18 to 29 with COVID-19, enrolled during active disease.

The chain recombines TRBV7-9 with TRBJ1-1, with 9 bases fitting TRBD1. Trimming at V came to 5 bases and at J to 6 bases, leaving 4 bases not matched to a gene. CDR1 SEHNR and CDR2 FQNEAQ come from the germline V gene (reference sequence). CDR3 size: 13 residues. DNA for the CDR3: TGTGCCAGCAGCCTAGACAGGGGGTCTGAAGCTTTCTTT. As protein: CASSLDRGSEAFF.

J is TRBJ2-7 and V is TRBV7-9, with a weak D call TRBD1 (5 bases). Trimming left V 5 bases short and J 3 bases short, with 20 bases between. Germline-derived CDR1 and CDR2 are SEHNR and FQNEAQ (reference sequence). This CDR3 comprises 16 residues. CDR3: CASSLADSLFRYEQYF. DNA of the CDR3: TGTGCCAGCAGCCTCGCCGACAGTTTATTCCGCTACGAGCAGTACTTC. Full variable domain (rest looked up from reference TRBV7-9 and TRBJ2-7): DTGVSQNPRHKITKRGQNVTFRCDPISEHNRLYWYRQTLGQGPEFLTYFQNEAQLEKSRLLSDRFSAERPKGSFSTLEIQRTEQGDSAMYLCASSLADSLFRYEQYFGPGTRLTVT.

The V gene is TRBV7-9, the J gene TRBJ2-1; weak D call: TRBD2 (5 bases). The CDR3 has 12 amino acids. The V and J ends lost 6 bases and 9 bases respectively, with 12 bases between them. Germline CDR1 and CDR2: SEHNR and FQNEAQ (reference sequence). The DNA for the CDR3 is TGTGCCAGCAGGCCAGGAGGAGTTGAGCAGTTCTTC. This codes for CASRPGGVEQFF.

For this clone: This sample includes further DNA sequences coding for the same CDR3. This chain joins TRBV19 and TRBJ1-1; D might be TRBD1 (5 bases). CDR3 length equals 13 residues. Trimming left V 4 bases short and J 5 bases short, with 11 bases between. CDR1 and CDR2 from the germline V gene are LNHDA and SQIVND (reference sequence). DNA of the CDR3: TGTGCCAGTAGTAAGCCGGGGGGGACTGAAGCTTTCTTT. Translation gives CASSKPGGTEAFF.

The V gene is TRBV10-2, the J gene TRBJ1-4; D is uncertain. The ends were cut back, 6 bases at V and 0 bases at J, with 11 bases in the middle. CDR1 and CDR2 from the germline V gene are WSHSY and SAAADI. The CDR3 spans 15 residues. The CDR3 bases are TGCGCCAGCAGGCCCTCAGGAACAACTAATGAAAAACTGTTTTTT. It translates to CASRPSGTTNEKLFF.

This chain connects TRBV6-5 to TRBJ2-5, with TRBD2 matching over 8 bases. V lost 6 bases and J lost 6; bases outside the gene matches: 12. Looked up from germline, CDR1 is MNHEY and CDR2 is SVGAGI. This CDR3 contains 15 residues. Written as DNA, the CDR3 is TGTGCCAGCAGATCCCCCGGACTAGCCGGACAGACCCAGTACTTC. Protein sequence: CASRSPGLAGQTQYF.

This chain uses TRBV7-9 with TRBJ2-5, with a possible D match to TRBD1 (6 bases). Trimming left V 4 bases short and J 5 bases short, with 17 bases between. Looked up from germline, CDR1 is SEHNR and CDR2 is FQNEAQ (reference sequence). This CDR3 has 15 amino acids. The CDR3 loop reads CASSSGTSVWETQYF. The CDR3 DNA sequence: TGTGCCAGCAGCTCAGGGACATCCGTATGGGAGACCCAGTACTTC. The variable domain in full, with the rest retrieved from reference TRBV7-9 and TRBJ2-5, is DTGVSQNPRHKITKRGQNVTFRCDPISEHNRLYWYRQTLGQGPEFLTYFQNEAQLEKSRLLSDRFSAERPKGSFSTLEIQRTEQGDSAMYLCASSSGTSVWETQYFGPGTRLLVL.

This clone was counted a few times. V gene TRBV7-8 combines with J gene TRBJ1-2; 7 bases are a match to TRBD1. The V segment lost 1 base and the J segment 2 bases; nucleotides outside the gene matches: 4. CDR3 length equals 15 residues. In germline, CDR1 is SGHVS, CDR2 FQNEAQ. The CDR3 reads CASSLGDRGNYGYTF. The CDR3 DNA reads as TGTGCCAGCAGCTTAGGGGACAGAGGAAACTATGGCTACACCTTC.

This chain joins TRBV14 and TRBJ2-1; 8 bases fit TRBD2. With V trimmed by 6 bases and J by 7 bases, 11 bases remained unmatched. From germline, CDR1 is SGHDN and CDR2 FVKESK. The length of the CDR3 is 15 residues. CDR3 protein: CASRRGGQKGNEQFF. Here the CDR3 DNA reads TGTGCCAGCAGGCGCGGGGGGCAAAAAGGTAATGAGCAGTTCTTC.

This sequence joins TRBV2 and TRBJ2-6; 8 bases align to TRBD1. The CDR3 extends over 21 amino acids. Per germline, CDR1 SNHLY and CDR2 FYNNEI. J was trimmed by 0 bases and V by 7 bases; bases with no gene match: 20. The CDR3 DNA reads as TGTGCCAGCACCTCCTTCGGGTGGTTGGGGACAGGATCCTCTGGGGCCAACGTCCTGACTTTC. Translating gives CASTSFGWLGTGSSGANVLTF.

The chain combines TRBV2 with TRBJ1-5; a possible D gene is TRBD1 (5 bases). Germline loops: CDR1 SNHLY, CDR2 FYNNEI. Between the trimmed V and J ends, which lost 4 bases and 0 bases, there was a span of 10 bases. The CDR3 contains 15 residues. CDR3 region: CASSGGGDSNQPQHF. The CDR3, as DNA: TGTGCCAGCAGTGGGGGGGGAGATAGCAATCAGCCCCAGCATTTT.

CDR3 nucleotide sequence: TGTGCCAGCACCAACCCACAAATTAATGAAAAACTGTTTTTT. Amino acid sequence: CASTNPQINEKLFF. V is TRBV6-5 and J is TRBJ1-4; no definite D call. V shed 7 bases and J shed 4 bases, with 13 bases lying between them. The germline CDR1 and CDR2 sequences are MNHEY and SVGAGI. The CDR3 contains 14 residues.

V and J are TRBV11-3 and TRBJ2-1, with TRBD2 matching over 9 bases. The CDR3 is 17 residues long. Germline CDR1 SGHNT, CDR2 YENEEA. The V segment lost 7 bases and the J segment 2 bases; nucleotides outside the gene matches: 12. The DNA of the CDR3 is TGTGCCAGCACCCCAGTGGGCGGGAGGGCCGCCTACAATGAGCAGTTCTTC. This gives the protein CASTPVGGRAAYNEQFF.

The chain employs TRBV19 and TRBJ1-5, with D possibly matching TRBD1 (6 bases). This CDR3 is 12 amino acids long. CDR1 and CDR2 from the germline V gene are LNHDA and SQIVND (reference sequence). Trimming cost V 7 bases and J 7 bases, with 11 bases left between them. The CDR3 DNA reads TGTGCCAGTAATGAGGGGGGGCAGCCCCAGCATTTT. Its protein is CASNEGGQPQHF.

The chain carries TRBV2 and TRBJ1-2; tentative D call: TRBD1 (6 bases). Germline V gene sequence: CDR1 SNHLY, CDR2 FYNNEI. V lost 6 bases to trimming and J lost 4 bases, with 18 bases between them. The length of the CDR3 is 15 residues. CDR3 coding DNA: TGTGCCAGCAGCGGGGGGCAGATGGGGAGCTATGGCTACACCTTC. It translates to CASSGGQMGSYGYTF.

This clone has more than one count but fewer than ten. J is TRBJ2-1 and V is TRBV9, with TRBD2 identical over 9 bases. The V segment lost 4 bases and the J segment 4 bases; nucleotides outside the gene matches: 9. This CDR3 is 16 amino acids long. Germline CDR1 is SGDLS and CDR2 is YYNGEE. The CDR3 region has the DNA TGTGCCAGCAGCTCCGGGACTAGCCCCTCTTACAATGAGCAGTTCTTC. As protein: CASSSGTSPSYNEQFF.

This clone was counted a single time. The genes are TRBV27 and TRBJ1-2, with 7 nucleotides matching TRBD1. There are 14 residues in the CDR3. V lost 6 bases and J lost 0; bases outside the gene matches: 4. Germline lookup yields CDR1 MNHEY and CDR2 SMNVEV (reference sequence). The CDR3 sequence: CASRRTGTNYGYTF. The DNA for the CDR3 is TGTGCCAGCAGAAGGACAGGTACTAACTATGGCTACACCTTC.

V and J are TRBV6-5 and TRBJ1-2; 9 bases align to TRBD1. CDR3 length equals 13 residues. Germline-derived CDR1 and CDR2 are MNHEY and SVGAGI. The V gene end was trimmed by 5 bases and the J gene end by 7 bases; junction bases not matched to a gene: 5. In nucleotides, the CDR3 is TGTGCCAGCAGTAGGGGACAGGGCCTTGGCTACACCTTC. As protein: CASSRGQGLGYTF.

The CDR3 nucleotides are TGTGCCTGGAGCCCTAACGGCAGGGGGCGGGCGAACACCGGGGAGCTGTTTTTT. Translated: CAWSPNGRGRANTGELFF. V gene TRBV30 combines with J gene TRBJ2-2; 8 nucleotides align to TRBD1. V trimming: 3 bases; J trimming: 0 bases; junction bases outside the gene matches: 12. Germline V gene sequence: CDR1 GTSNPN, CDR2 SVGIG (reference sequence). The CDR3 length is 18 residues.

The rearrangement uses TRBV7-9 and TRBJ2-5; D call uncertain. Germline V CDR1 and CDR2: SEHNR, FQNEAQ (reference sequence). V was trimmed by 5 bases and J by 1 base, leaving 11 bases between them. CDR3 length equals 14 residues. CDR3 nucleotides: TGTGCCAGCAGCCCCCCTACGGTCCAAGAGACCCAGTACTTC. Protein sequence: CASSPPTVQETQYF.

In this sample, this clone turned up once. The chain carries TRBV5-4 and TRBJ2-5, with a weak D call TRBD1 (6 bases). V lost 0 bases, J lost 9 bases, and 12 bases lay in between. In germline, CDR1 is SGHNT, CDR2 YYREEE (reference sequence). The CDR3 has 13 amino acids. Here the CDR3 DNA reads TGTGCCAGCAGCTTGGACCTTGCAGGGGCCCAGTACTTC. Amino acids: CASSLDLAGAQYF.

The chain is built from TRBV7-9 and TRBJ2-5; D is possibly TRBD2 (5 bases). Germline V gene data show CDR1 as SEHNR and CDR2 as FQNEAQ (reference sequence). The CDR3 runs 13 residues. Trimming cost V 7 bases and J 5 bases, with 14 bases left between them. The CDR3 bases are TGTGCCAGCATCATACCCGGGATGGAGACCCAGTACTTC. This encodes CASIIPGMETQYF.

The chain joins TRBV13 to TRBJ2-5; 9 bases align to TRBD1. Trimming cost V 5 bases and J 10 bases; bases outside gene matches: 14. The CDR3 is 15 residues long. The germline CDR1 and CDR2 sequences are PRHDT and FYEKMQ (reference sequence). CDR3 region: CASSETGGAKDGQYF. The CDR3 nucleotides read TGTGCCAGCAGCGAAACAGGGGGCGCGAAAGATGGCCAGTACTTC.

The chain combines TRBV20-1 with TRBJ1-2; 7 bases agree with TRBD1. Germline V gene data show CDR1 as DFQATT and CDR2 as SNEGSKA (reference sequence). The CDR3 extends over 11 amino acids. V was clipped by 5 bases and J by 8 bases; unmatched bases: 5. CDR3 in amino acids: CSASTGEGYTF. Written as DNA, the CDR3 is TGCAGTGCTTCCACAGGGGAAGGCTACACCTTC.

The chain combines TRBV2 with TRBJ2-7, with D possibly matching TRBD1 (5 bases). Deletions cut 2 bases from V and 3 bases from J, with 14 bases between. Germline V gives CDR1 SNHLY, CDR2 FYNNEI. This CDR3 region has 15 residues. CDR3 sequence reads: CASSERQLLLYEQYF. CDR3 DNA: TGTGCCAGCAGTGAAAGACAGCTCCTACTCTACGAGCAGTACTTC.

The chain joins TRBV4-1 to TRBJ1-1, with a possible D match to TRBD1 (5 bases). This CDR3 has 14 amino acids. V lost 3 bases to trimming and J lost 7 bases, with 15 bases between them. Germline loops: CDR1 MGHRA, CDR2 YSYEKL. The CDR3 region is CASSHISGGGEAFF. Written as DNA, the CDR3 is TGCGCCAGCAGCCATATCAGCGGGGGGGGTGAAGCTTTCTTT.

CDR3 in DNA: TGTGCCAGCAGCTTAGCAGGGGGAACTTCCTACGAGCAGTACTTC. Protein product: CASSLAGGTSYEQYF. V is TRBV11-3 and J is TRBJ2-7, with 7 bases lining up with TRBD1. CDR3 length: 15 residues. V lost 1 base and J lost 1; bases outside the gene matches: 4. Per germline, CDR1 SGHNT and CDR2 YENEEA.

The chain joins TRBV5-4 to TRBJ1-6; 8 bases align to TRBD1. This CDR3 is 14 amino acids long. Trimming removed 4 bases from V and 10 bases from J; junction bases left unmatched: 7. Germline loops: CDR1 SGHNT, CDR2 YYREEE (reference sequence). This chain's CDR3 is CASSVQGARSPLHF. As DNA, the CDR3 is TGTGCCAGCAGCGTCCAGGGGGCGAGGTCACCCCTCCACTTT.

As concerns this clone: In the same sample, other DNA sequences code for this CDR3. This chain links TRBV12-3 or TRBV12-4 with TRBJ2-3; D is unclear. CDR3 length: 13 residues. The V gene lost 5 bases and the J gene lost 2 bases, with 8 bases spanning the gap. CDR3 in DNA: TGTGCCAGCAGTCTCTCGTCCACAGATACGCAGTATTTT. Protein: CASSLSSTDTQYF.